This TCR beta chain was found in a study of blood T cells in healthy people across ages. Germline values: CDR1 SGHRS, CDR2 YFSETQ. Trimming removed 0 bases from V and 5 bases from J; junction bases left unmatched: 5. There are 15 residues in the CDR3. Primers used in a second PCR of about 6 to 11 cycles were a sample-barcoded 5' primer and a J-beta primer mix. TCRdb fed the 5' RACE reads into MiXCR, producing one record per CDR3 protein. The sample includes about 650,000 distinct CDR3 sequences, 32% of them seen just once. Sequencing was performed on blood. The chain links TRBV5-1 to TRBJ2-1, with 7 bases fitting TRBD2. The source is a woman of 80 years or more in good health. As DNA, the CDR3 is TGCGCCAGCAGCTTGGGCTGGGGGGGGGACAATGAGCAGTTCTTC. Its protein is CASSLGWGGDNEQFF.